The 31 T cell receptor beta chains in this list originate from one sample, sequenced in a study of blood T cell repertoires in COVID-19. The data were produced by immunoSEQ multiplex PCR, yet TCRdb's version contains in-frame clones alone and is incomplete. Altogether a few hundred thousand clones are present, about 85% being singletons, with the ten largest covering 0.7% to 1%. Sequenced input: peripheral blood. All receptors come from a human donor with COVID-19, enrolled during active disease. The donor label of this sample is uncertain.

V and J are TRBV5-4 and TRBJ2-7, with TRBD2 matching over 11 bases. Trimming cost V 3 bases and J 3 bases; bases outside gene matches: 5. CDR1 and CDR2 from the germline V gene are SGHNT and YYREEE (reference sequence). This CDR3 spans 15 amino acids. In nucleotides, the CDR3 is TGTGCCAGCAGCTCCACTAGCGGGAGCCACTACGAGCAGTACTTC. It is translated as CASSSTSGSHYEQYF.

The V and J genes are TRBV7-2 and TRBJ2-7; the match to TRBD2 covers 15 bases. After removal of 0 bases from V and 4 bases from J, the junction contained 1 base not matched to a gene. This CDR3 spans 16 amino acids. CDR1 SGHTA and CDR2 FQGNSA come from the germline V gene. The CDR3 DNA reads TGTGCCAGCAGCTTAGCCGGGACTAGCGGGAGGTACGAGCAGTACTTC. This encodes CASSLAGTSGRYEQYF.

This clone has more than one count but fewer than ten. This chain links TRBV20-1 with TRBJ2-7; D is perhaps TRBD1 (5 bases). CDR3 length: 11 amino acids. The V gene lost 4 bases and the J gene lost 4 bases, with 8 bases spanning the gap. CDR1 DFQATT and CDR2 SNEGSKA come from the germline V gene (reference sequence). Written as DNA, the CDR3 is TGCAGTGCTATAGGGGTGTACGAGCAGTACTTC. Protein product: CSAIGVYEQYF.

The chain is built from TRBV6-5 and TRBJ1-2, with D possibly being TRBD1 (5 bases). Deletions cut 6 bases from V and 2 bases from J, with 13 bases between. The CDR3 has 14 amino acids. Per the germline V gene, CDR1 is MNHEY and CDR2 is SVGAGI. The CDR3 protein is CASRREQGNYGYTF. The DNA of the CDR3 is TGTGCCAGCAGGAGAGAGCAGGGAAACTATGGCTACACCTTC.

This clone was found a few times. This rearrangement joins TRBV6-5 to TRBJ1-2, with D perhaps matching TRBD1 (6 bases). This CDR3 has 14 amino acids. Trimming took off 5 bases at V and 1 base at J, with 11 bases between the two ends. Germline lookup yields CDR1 MNHEY and CDR2 SVGAGI. The CDR3 nucleotides read TGTGCCAGCAGTACCAGACAGGTTAACTATGGCTACACCTTC. This gives the protein CASSTRQVNYGYTF.

The V gene is TRBV19, the J gene TRBJ2-7, with 12 nucleotides matching TRBD2. The junction had 13 bases not matched to a gene; V was cut back by 5 bases and J by 2 bases. CDR1 and CDR2 from the germline V gene are LNHDA and SQIVND (reference sequence). The CDR3 has 18 amino acids. The CDR3 sequence is CASSFRTSGIPSAYEQYF. CDR3 coding DNA: TGTGCCAGTAGTTTCCGGACTAGCGGGATCCCCTCCGCCTACGAGCAGTACTTC.

V gene TRBV3-1 (or the pseudogene TRBV3-2) combines with J gene TRBJ1-5, with TRBD1 matching 7 bases. This CDR3 is built from 15 residues. Germline V gives CDR1 LGHDT, CDR2 YNNKEL (reference sequence). V lost 4 bases to trimming and J lost 7 bases; unmatched junction nucleotides: 10. The CDR3 here is CASSRDETGNQPQHF. DNA of the CDR3: TGTGCCAGCAGCCGGGACGAGACAGGGAACCAGCCCCAGCATTTT.

The chain uses TRBV18 and TRBJ1-2, with a weak D call TRBD1 (5 bases). Germline CDR1 reads KGHSH; CDR2 reads LQKENI. The CDR3 loop spans 15 amino acids. Trimming removed 3 bases from V and 6 bases from J, with 17 bases in between. The CDR3 loop reads CASSPSGLGGDGYTF. CDR3 coding DNA: TGTGCCAGCTCACCGTCGGGTCTGGGAGGGGATGGCTACACCTTC.

This clone occurred a few times. The rearrangement uses TRBV28 and TRBJ2-7; D perhaps matches TRBD2 (6 bases). From germline, CDR1 is MDHEN and CDR2 SYDVKM. V was trimmed by 4 bases and J by 4 bases, leaving 17 bases between them. The CDR3 covers 15 residues. CDR3 nucleotide sequence: TGTGCCAGCAGTTCCCGCGGGACTGAATCTTACGAGCAGTACTTC. Its protein product is CASSSRGTESYEQYF.

The V and J genes are TRBV10-2 and TRBJ2-1; 13 nucleotides agree with TRBD2. In germline, CDR1 is WSHSY, CDR2 SAAADI. Losses at the gene ends were 5 bases for V and 0 bases for J; bases not matched to a gene: 7. The CDR3 loop spans 18 amino acids. CDR3 in amino acids: CASSRTSGSTGSYNEQFF. The DNA for the CDR3 is TGCGCCAGCAGTAGGACTAGCGGGAGTACGGGCTCCTACAATGAGCAGTTCTTC.

Points on this clone: This specimen includes other DNA sequences encoding the same CDR3. This rearrangement joins TRBV5-1 to TRBJ1-5; the D gene is possibly TRBD1 (6 bases). The V end was cut by 4 bases, the J end by 4 bases, with 15 bases between. The CDR3 consists of 15 residues. Germline CDR1 and CDR2: SGHRS and YFSETQ. For the CDR3, the DNA is TGCGCCAGCAGCCTGGAGGGGGGGGATAATCAGCCCCAGCATTTT. Its translation is CASSLEGGDNQPQHF.

V gene TRBV7-9 combines with J gene TRBJ2-7, with 7 bases aligning to TRBD2. Germline trimming cut 2 bases from V and 6 bases from J; bases unmatched to any gene: 7. Germline CDR1 SEHNR, CDR2 FQNEAQ (reference sequence). The CDR3 length is 14 residues. In DNA form, the CDR3 reads TGTGCCAGCAGCTTACCTAGCGGACTGATCGAGCAGTACTTC. It yields the protein CASSLPSGLIEQYF. The full variable domain, its missing parts supplied by reference TRBV7-9 and TRBJ2-7, is DTGVSQNPRHKITKRGQNVTFRCDPISEHNRLYWYRQTLGQGPEFLTYFQNEAQLEKSRLLSDRFSAERPKGSFSTLEIQRTEQGDSAMYLCASSLPSGLIEQYFGPGTRLTVT.

This chain connects TRBV30 to TRBJ1-2; 10 bases map to TRBD1. In germline, CDR1 is GTSNPN, CDR2 SVGIG (reference sequence). The ends lost 5 bases at V and 8 bases at J; junction bases unmatched: 11. The CDR3 consists of 14 residues. DNA for the CDR3: TGTGCCTGGCCGACAGGGGGCGCTTCTGGGGGCTACACCTTC. It translates to CAWPTGGASGGYTF. The entire variable domain, with the rest obtained from reference TRBV30 and TRBJ1-2, is as follows: SQTIHQWPATLVQPVGSPLSLECTVEGTSNPNLYWYRQAAGRGLQLLFYSVGIGQISSEVPQNLSASRPQDRQFILSSKKLLLSDSGFYLCAWPTGGASGGYTFGSGTRLTVV.

The chain uses TRBV30 and TRBJ1-6, with TRBD1 matching over 9 bases. After removal of 4 bases from V and 10 bases from J, the junction contained 5 bases not matched to a gene. There are 13 residues in the CDR3. The germline gives CDR1 GTSNPN, CDR2 SVGIG (reference sequence). For the CDR3, the DNA is TGTGCCTGGAAAGGGACAGGGATATCACCCCTCCACTTT. Translation: CAWKGTGISPLHF.

This sequence joins TRBV30 and TRBJ2-5; TRBD2 matches at 14 bases. Per germline, CDR1 GTSNPN and CDR2 SVGIG (reference sequence). The V segment lost 1 base and the J segment 5 bases; nucleotides outside the gene matches: 9. This CDR3 spans 17 amino acids. The CDR3 DNA follows: TGTGCCTGGAGTGCCGGGACTAGCGGGAGTGCAATGGAGACCCAGTACTTC. It translates to CAWSAGTSGSAMETQYF.

The CDR3 sequence is CACTGLHRASYEQYF. The CDR3 DNA is TGTGCCTGCACGGGTCTTCACAGGGCTTCCTACGAGCAGTACTTC. The V call is TRBV30, the J call TRBJ2-7; possibly TRBD1 for D (6 bases). This CDR3 contains 15 residues. Germline assignment: CDR1 GTSNPN and CDR2 SVGIG (reference sequence). Trimming removed 6 bases at V and 1 base at J, with 19 bases between.

This sequence joins TRBV25-1 and TRBJ2-3; D may be TRBD2 (5 bases). V lost 4 bases to trimming and J lost 6 bases, with 17 bases between them. Germline CDR1 reads MGHDK; CDR2 reads SYGVNS. The CDR3 runs to 15 residues. CDR3 coding DNA: TGTGCCAGCAGTGGACCGAGGACTCTAGGTGATACGCAGTATTTT. Its translation: CASSGPRTLGDTQYF.

About this clone: The same CDR3 can be traced to other DNA sequences in this sample. The V gene is TRBV5-4, the J gene TRBJ1-2, with D possibly matching TRBD1 (6 bases). The CDR3 covers 13 residues. CDR1 and CDR2 (germline): SGHNT, YYREEE (reference sequence). V lost 2 bases, J lost 1 base, and 6 bases lay in between. CDR3 bases: TGTGCCAGCAGCTTAGGGGGTAACTATGGCTACACCTTC. It encodes CASSLGGNYGYTF. The complete variable domain, with remaining parts taken from reference TRBV5-4 and TRBJ1-2, reads ETGVTQSPTHLIKTRGQQVTLRCSSQSGHNTVSWYQQALGQGPQFIFQYYREEENGRGNFPPRFSGLQFPNYSSELNVNALELDDSALYLCASSLGGNYGYTFGSGTRLTVV.

V and J are TRBV9 and TRBJ2-1; the match to TRBD2 covers 8 bases. The V gene end was trimmed by 0 bases and the J gene end by 6 bases; junction bases not matched to a gene: 5. Germline V gives CDR1 SGDLS, CDR2 YYNGEE. There are 15 residues in the CDR3. CDR3 sequence reads: CASSVGGTRVNEQFF. CDR3 coding DNA: TGTGCCAGCAGCGTAGGAGGGACTAGGGTCAATGAGCAGTTCTTC.

This sequence joins TRBV11-3 and TRBJ2-2; TRBD2 agrees at 14 bases. Germline lookup yields CDR1 SGHNT and CDR2 YENEEA. J was trimmed by 6 bases and V by 5 bases; bases with no gene match: 5. This CDR3 comprises 16 residues. CDR3 protein: CASSRRLAGGAGELFF. CDR3 nucleotide sequence: TGTGCCAGCAGCCGCCGACTAGCGGGAGGGGCCGGGGAGCTGTTTTTT.

The chain joins TRBV10-3 to TRBJ2-2, with D possibly matching TRBD1 (6 bases). The V gene lost 0 bases and the J gene lost 4 bases, with 15 bases spanning the gap. Germline-derived CDR1 and CDR2 are ENHRY and SYGVKD. This CDR3 contains 17 residues. This CDR3 reads CAISESMDSPRTGELFF. DNA for the CDR3: TGTGCCATCAGTGAGTCTATGGACAGTCCGCGCACCGGGGAGCTGTTTTTT.

This clone was recorded once. The V call is TRBV10-3, the J call TRBJ1-1; D not certain. Germline V CDR1 and CDR2: ENHRY, SYGVKD. V shed 0 bases and J shed 6 bases, with 11 bases lying between them. The CDR3 totals 14 residues. CDR3 nucleotides: TGTGCCATCAGTGAGTCAAGGGCCGGGGCTGAAGCTTTCTTT. It codes for CAISESRAGAEAFF.

CDR3 sequence reads: CASSLNVLTEQYF. The CDR3 DNA sequence: TGTGCCAGCAGCTTGAATGTCCTGACTGAGCAGTACTTC. The rearrangement uses TRBV11-3 and TRBJ2-7, with no clear D. Germline V gene lookup returns CDR1 SGHNT and CDR2 YENEEA. Trimming took off 3 bases at V and 7 bases at J, with 13 bases between the two ends. This CDR3 has 13 amino acids.

The V call is TRBV28, the J call TRBJ2-1, with 9 bases identical to TRBD2. V was pared by 6 bases and J by 0 bases, with 6 bases of the junction left unmatched. Germline CDR1 reads MDHEN; CDR2 reads SYDVKM. The CDR3 covers 16 residues. DNA of the CDR3: TGTGCCAGCAGATTTCTTAGCGGGAGCTCCTACAATGAGCAGTTCTTC. Translation: CASRFLSGSSYNEQFF.

This rearrangement joins TRBV29-1 to TRBJ1-1; D perhaps matches TRBD1 (5 bases). Germline V lookup: CDR1 SQVTM, CDR2 ANQGSEA. V was trimmed by 6 bases and J by 10 bases, leaving 18 bases between them. CDR3 length: 12 residues. The CDR3 nucleotides read TGCAGCGTCGAGACCTGGGGCCTTGGAGCTTTCTTT. It translates to CSVETWGLGAFF.

The V gene is TRBV28, the J gene TRBJ1-5; 7 nucleotides match TRBD1. Germline-derived CDR1 and CDR2 are MDHEN and SYDVKM. The trim removed 6 bases at V and 1 base at J, leaving 9 bases unmatched. The CDR3 extends over 16 amino acids. The CDR3: CASRTERGPSNQPQHF. The CDR3 DNA follows: TGTGCCAGCAGGACTGAGAGGGGGCCGAGCAATCAGCCCCAGCATTTT.

This chain links TRBV14 with TRBJ1-5; D not resolved. Germline V gene lookup returns CDR1 SGHDN and CDR2 FVKESK. The V gene lost 0 bases and the J gene lost 12 bases, with 6 bases spanning the gap. The CDR3 loop spans 11 amino acids. CDR3 DNA sequence: TGTGCCAGCAGCCAAGACGGGTACCAGCATTTT. Translated, it gives CASSQDGYQHF.

The gene calls are TRBV3-1 (or the pseudogene TRBV3-2) and TRBJ1-4; D unclear. Trimming stripped 3 bases from V and 4 bases from J, with 15 bases between. The CDR3 totals 16 residues. In germline, CDR1 is LGHDT, CDR2 YNNKEL (reference sequence). Written as DNA, the CDR3 is TGTGCCAGCAGCCAGATGATCGGGGTATTTAATGAAAAACTGTTTTTT. Protein product: CASSQMIGVFNEKLFF.

This clone was counted once. CDR3 nucleotides: TGTGCCACCGCCGGACAGGTAAACGAGCAGTACTTC. It codes for CATAGQVNEQYF. The rearrangement links TRBV24-1 to TRBJ2-7; TRBD1 matches at 7 bases. This CDR3 is 12 amino acids long. Losses at the gene ends were 9 bases for V and 5 bases for J; bases not matched to a gene: 6. Germline assignment: CDR1 KGHDR and CDR2 SFDVKD.

The J gene is TRBJ1-1, the V gene TRBV7-3, with D possibly matching TRBD1 (5 bases). The CDR3 consists of 16 residues. Looked up from germline, CDR1 is SGHTA and CDR2 is FQGTGA. The V and J ends lost 5 bases and 0 bases respectively, with 16 bases between them. CDR3 sequence: CASSQAGDGLNTEAFF. Written as DNA, the CDR3 is TGTGCCAGCAGCCAAGCGGGGGACGGGTTGAACACTGAAGCTTTCTTT.

This clone was detected a few times. The rearrangement links TRBV5-1 to TRBJ1-6, with 9 bases fitting TRBD1. V shed 3 bases, J shed 6 bases, and the junction held 7 bases outside the gene matches. The CDR3 loop spans 16 amino acids. The V gene's germline CDR1 is SGHRS and CDR2 YFSETQ. The CDR3 reads CASSYGTGFSNSPLHF. The CDR3 DNA reads as TGCGCCAGCAGCTACGGGACAGGGTTTTCTAATTCACCCCTCCACTTT.